This entry is about one TCR beta chain. The antigen this receptor binds is unknown. There are no base qualities to consult, and no much larger clone falls within one base. This specimen belongs to a study of blood T cell repertoires in COVID-19 (dated by TCRdb to the early 2020s). About the study as a whole: Samples from collaborators originated in the United States, Italy and Spain and spanned both the acute and convalescent phases of COVID-19. The prospective study material was composed of cDNA or gDNA derived from T cells, B-cell-depleted T cells, or PBMCs. The dataset comprised deeply sampled blood TCRbeta repertoires from subjects exposed to, actively infected with, or recovered from COVID-19. A freely available public database, intended as a resource for researchers studying the immune response to SARS-CoV-2, is where the repertoires were released. The samples were drawn from the first 160 participants of the ongoing ImmuneRACE study and from over a thousand subjects provided by 6 global collaborators. Nearly every sample came with metadata listing a de-identified subject ID, COVID-19 status, age in years and sex. Where available, HLA class I and class II types were obtained from metadata supplied by the sample provider rather than from assay-based typing.

What the study reported, not specific to this receptor: How much clinical and demographic metadata was included differed by source and by participant, and the metadata was provided uncurated.

The immunoSEQ Assay, a bias-controlled multiplex PCR, was used to amplify TCRbeta CDR3 regions from genomic DNA. The original methods were these. The number of nucleated cells in each sample was estimated by amplification of reference gene primers within the assay. Sequence reads were collapsed and filtered to measure the absolute abundance of every unique TCRbeta CDR3 rearrangement. For each sample, productive Simpson clonality was calculated as the square root of Simpson's diversity index across productive rearrangements. This immuneACCESS table, as held by TCRdb, lists in-frame sequences with V and J called but not all clones. Of the missing ones, under half trace to an unresolved V gene in checked studies; the others have no known cause. The V and J calls and clone size were taken over from that table, and D and trimming were inferred from the DNA. This sample holds 170,000 or so clones; 85% to 90% were observed only once. Of the sample, just under 0.9% is held by the ten largest clones.

A second Seattle source provided samples from volunteer blood donors who had recovered from COVID-19. Collaborating institutions collected whole blood in K2EDTA tubes following their own protocols. For TCRbeta analysis, collaborators shipped samples in one of three forms: frozen whole blood, isolated PBMCs, or DNA extracted from either of those sample types. V has 4 bases trimmed and J has 4 bases trimmed; junction bases matching no gene number 2. There are 15 amino acids in the CDR3, from cysteine to phenylalanine inclusive. The kept DNA is CDR3 alone, 45 bases in frame from the first base. The germline V gene provides CDR1 MGHRA and CDR2 YSYEKL.

The TCR comes from a woman between 18 and 30 years old who had recovered from COVID-19. The sequenced sample was peripheral blood. The V and J segments used are TRBV4-1 and TRBJ2-1; 12 middle bases align to TRBD2. The CDR3 sequence is CASSRGTSGYNEQFF. The DNA sequence is TGCGCCAGCAGCCGAGGGACTAGCGGGTACAATGAGCAGTTCTTC.